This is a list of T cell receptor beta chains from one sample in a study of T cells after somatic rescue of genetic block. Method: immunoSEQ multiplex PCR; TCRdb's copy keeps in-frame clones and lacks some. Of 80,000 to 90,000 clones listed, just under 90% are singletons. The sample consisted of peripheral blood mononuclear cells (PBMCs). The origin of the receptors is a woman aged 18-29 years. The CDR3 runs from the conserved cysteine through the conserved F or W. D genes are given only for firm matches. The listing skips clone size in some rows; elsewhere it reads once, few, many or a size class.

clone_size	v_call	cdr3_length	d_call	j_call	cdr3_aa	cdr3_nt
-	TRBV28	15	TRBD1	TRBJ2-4	CASRPTGGAKNIQYF	TGTGCCAGCAGGCCCACAGGGGGGGCCAAAAACATTCAGTACTTC
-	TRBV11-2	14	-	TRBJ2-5	CASSGGARGETQYF	TGTGCCAGCAGTGGGGGGGCCCGGGGAGAGACCCAGTACTTC
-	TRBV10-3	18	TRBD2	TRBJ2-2	CAISESKLAGGSTGELFF	TGTGCCATCAGTGAGTCGAAACTAGCGGGAGGGTCAACCGGGGAGCTGTTTTTT
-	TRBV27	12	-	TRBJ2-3	CASSFFPDTQYF	TGTGCCAGCAGTTTCTTTCCAGATACGCAGTATTTT
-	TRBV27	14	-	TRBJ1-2	CATAPMVSNYGYTF	TGTGCCACCGCCCCTATGGTTTCTAACTATGGCTACACCTTC
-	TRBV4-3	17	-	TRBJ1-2	CASSQDIFSRTHYGYTF	TGCGCCAGCAGCCAAGATATCTTTAGTCGGACCCACTATGGCTACACCTTC
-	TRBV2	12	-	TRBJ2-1	CASTRTGNEQFF	TGTGCCAGCACCCGGACTGGGAATGAGCAGTTCTTC
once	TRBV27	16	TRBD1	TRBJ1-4	CASSLYQGATNEKLFF	TGTGCCAGCAGTTTATATCAGGGGGCAACTAATGAAAAACTGTTTTTT
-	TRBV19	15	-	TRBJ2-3	CASRQAGTSTDTQYF	TGTGCCAGTAGGCAGGCGGGGACCAGCACAGATACGCAGTATTTT
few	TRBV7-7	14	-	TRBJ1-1	CASSSRGLGTEAFF	TGTGCTAGCAGCTCTCGCGGGCTCGGCACTGAAGCTTTCTTT
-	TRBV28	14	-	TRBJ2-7	CATIPHGSSYEQYF	TGTGCCACCATACCCCATGGCTCCTCCTACGAGCAGTACTTC
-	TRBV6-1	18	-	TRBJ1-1	CASSETSGTTFLNTEAFF	TGTGCCAGCAGTGAAACTTCGGGGACAACATTCCTGAACACTGAAGCTTTCTTT
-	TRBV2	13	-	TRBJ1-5	CASSGEKNQPQHF	TGTGCCAGCAGTGGTGAGAAAAATCAGCCCCAGCATTTT
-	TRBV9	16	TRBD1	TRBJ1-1	CASSVGGTGGLAEAFF	TGTGCCAGCAGCGTAGGGGGGACAGGAGGGTTGGCTGAAGCTTTCTTT
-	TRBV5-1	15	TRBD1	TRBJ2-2	CASLTPDRGSGELFF	TGCGCCAGCCTGACACCCGACAGGGGATCCGGGGAGCTGTTTTTT
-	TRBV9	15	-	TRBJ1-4	CASSAMGQINEKLFF	TGTGCCAGCAGCGCAATGGGACAAATTAATGAAAAACTGTTTTTT
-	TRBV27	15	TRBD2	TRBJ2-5	CASSLIAGALETQYF	TGTGCCAGCAGTCTAATAGCGGGAGCTTTGGAGACCCAGTACTTC
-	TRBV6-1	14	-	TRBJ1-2	CASEKGGTPLSATF	TGTGCCAGCGAAAAAGGGGGGACACCCTTATCTGCCACCTTC
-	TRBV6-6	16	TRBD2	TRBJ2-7	CASSYSGAGGPHEQYF	TGTGCCAGCAGTTACTCAGGAGCGGGAGGGCCGCACGAGCAGTACTTC
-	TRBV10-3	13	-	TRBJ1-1	CAIRGHENTEAFF	TGTGCCATCAGGGGACACGAGAACACTGAAGCTTTCTTT
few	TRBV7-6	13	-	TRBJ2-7	CASSLAQTSEQYF	TGTGCCAGCAGCTTAGCGCAAACCTCCGAGCAGTACTTC
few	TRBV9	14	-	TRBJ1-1	CASSVGGRNTEAFF	TGTGCCAGCAGCGTAGGGGGGAGAAACACTGAAGCTTTCTTT
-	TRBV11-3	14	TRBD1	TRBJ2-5	CASKLAGTAETQYF	TGTGCCAGCAAGCTAGCCGGGACAGCCGAGACCCAGTACTTC
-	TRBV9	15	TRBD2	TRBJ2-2	CASSLSGRVLGELFF	TGTGCCAGCAGCCTCAGCGGGAGAGTTCTCGGGGAGCTGTTTTTT
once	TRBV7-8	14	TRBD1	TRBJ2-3	CASSGTGLTDTQYF	TGTGCCAGCAGCGGGACAGGTCTTACAGATACGCAGTATTTT
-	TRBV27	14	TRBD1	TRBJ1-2	CASSGVQGNYGYTF	TGTGCCAGCAGTGGGGTACAGGGGAATTATGGCTACACCTTC
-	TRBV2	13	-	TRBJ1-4	CASMREGNEKLFF	TGTGCCAGCATGAGGGAGGGGAATGAAAAACTGTTTTTT
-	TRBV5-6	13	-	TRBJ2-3	CASSTWGSDTQYF	TGTGCCAGCAGCACCTGGGGATCAGATACGCAGTATTTT
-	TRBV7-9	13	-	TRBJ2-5	CASSASGEETQYF	TGTGCCAGCAGCGCGTCCGGTGAAGAGACCCAGTACTTC
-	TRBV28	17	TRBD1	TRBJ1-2	CASRGGTGGEPNYGYTF	TGTGCCAGCAGGGGTGGGACAGGGGGCGAACCTAACTATGGCTACACCTTC
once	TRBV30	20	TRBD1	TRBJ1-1	CAWSAFTHRDRGLVGTEAFF	TGTGCCTGGAGCGCTTTTACCCACCGGGACAGGGGGCTGGTGGGGACTGAAGCTTTCTTT
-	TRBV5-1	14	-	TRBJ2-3	CASSLNPGTDTQYF	TGCGCCAGCAGCTTGAACCCAGGCACAGATACGCAGTATTTT
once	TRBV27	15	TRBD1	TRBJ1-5	CASSLGTGKRQPQHF	TGTGCCAGCAGTTTAGGGACAGGGAAGCGTCAGCCCCAGCATTTT
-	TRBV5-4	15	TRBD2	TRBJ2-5	CASSLASGRAGTQYF	TGTGCCAGCAGCTTGGCTAGCGGGAGGGCTGGGACCCAGTACTTC
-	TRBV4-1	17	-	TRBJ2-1	CASSQDGPAGRYNEQFF	TGCGCCAGCAGCCAAGATGGGCCGGCGGGTAGATACAATGAGCAGTTCTTC
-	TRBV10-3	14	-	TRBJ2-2	CAINQFELSGELFF	TGTGCCATCAATCAGTTTGAGTTGTCCGGGGAGCTGTTTTTT
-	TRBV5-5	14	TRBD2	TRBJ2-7	CASSLGGRAYEQYF	TGTGCCAGCAGCTTGGGCGGGAGAGCCTACGAGCAGTACTTC
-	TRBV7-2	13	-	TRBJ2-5	CASSLAHQETQYF	TGTGCCAGCAGCTTAGCACACCAAGAGACCCAGTACTTC
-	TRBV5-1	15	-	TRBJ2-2	CASSLQATNTGELFF	TGCGCCAGCAGCTTACAGGCCACGAACACCGGGGAGCTGTTTTTT
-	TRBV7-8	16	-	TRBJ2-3	CASSTGDSRSTDTQYF	TGTGCCAGCAGCACCGGGGACTCCCGTAGCACAGATACGCAGTATTTT
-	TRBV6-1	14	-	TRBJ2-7	CASSEVGEFYEQYF	TGTGCCAGCAGTGAAGTGGGAGAATTCTACGAGCAGTACTTC
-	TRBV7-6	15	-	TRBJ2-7	CASSPRLQFSYEQYF	TGTGCCAGCAGTCCCAGGCTACAATTCTCCTACGAGCAGTACTTC
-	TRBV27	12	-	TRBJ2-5	CASSRPRETQYF	TGTGCCAGCAGCCGACCCCGGGAGACCCAGTACTTC
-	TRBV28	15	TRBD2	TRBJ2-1	CASRRSSGSGNEQFF	TGTGCCAGCAGGCGATCTAGCGGGAGTGGAAATGAGCAGTTCTTC
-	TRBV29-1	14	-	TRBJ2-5	CSVAGTTGVETQYF	TGCAGCGTTGCCGGGACCACGGGGGTGGAGACCCAGTACTTC
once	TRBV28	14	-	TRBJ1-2	CASREQSLNYGYTF	TGTGCCAGCAGAGAACAGAGCCTTAACTATGGCTACACCTTC
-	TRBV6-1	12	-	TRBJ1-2	CASKGGVYGYTF	TGTGCCAGCAAGGGGGGAGTTTATGGCTACACCTTC
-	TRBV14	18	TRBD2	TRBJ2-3	CASSQRRGLAGVADTQYF	TGTGCCAGCAGCCAAAGGCGAGGACTAGCGGGAGTAGCGGATACGCAGTATTTT
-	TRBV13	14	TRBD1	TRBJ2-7	CASSRGQAPYEQYF	TGTGCCAGCAGCAGGGGACAGGCACCCTACGAGCAGTACTTC
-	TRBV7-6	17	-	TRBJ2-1	CASSPPFWRLAYNEQFF	TGTGCCAGCAGCCCCCCTTTCTGGCGATTGGCCTACAATGAGCAGTTCTTC
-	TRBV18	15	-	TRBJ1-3	CASSPPMGTGNTIYF	TGTGCCAGCTCACCCCCCATGGGTACTGGAAACACCATATATTTT
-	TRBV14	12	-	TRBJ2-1	CASSLMETEQFF	TGTGCCAGCAGCCTCATGGAGACGGAGCAGTTCTTC
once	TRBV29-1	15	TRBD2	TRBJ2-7	CSVVRPSGKTGEQYF	TGCAGCGTTGTACGGCCTAGCGGGAAAACAGGAGAGCAGTACTTC
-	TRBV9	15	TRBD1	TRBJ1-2	CASSVDQGADYGYTF	TGTGCCAGCAGCGTAGATCAGGGGGCGGACTATGGCTACACCTTC